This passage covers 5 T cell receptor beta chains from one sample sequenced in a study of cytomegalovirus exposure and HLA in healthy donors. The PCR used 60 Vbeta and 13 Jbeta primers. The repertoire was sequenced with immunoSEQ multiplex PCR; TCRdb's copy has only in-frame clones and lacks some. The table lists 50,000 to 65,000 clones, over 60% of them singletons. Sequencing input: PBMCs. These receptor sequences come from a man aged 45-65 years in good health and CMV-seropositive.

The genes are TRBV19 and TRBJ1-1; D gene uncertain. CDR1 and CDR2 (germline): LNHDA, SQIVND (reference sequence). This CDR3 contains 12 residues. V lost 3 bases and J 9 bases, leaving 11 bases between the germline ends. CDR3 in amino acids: CASSIPAEKAFF. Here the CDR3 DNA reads TGTGCCAGTAGTATCCCTGCCGAGAAAGCTTTCTTT.

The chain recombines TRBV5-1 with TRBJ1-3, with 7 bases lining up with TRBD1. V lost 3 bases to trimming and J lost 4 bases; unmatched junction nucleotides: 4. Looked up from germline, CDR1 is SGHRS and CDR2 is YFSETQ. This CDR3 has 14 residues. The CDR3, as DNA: TGCGCCAGCAGCTCGCAGGGGGAAGGAAACACCATATATTTT. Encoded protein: CASSSQGEGNTIYF. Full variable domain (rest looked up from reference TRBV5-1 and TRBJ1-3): KAGVTQTPRYLIKTRGQQVTLSCSPISGHRSVSWYQQTPGQGLQFLFEYFSETQRNKGNFPGRFSGRQFSNSRSEMNVSTLELGDSALYLCASSSQGEGNTIYFGEGSWLTVV.

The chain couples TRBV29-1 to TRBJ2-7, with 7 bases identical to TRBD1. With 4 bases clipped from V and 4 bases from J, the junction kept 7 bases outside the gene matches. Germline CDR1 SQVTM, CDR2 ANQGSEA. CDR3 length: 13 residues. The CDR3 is CSVAGAGGYEQYF. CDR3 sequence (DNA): TGCAGCGTTGCAGGGGCAGGGGGTTACGAGCAGTACTTC.

The CDR3, as DNA: TGTGCCAGCAGCCCACTGCGGATGAACACTGAAGCTTTCTTT. This encodes CASSPLRMNTEAFF. This chain uses TRBV7-9 with TRBJ1-1; D call uncertain. The CDR3 spans 14 residues. Trimming removed 5 bases from V and 0 bases from J, with 10 bases in between. Germline V gives CDR1 SEHNR, CDR2 FQNEAQ (reference sequence).

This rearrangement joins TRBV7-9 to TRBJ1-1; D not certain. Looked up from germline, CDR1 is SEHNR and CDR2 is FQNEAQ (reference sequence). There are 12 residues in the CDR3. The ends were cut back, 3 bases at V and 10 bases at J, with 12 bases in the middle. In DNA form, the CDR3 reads TGTGCCAGCAGCTTCCGGCGGGAGGGAGCTTTCTTT. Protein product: CASSFRREGAFF. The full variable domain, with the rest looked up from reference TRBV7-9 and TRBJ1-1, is DTGVSQNPRHKITKRGQNVTFRCDPISEHNRLYWYRQTLGQGPEFLTYFQNEAQLEKSRLLSDRFSAERPKGSFSTLEIQRTEQGDSAMYLCASSFRREGAFFGQGTRLTVV.